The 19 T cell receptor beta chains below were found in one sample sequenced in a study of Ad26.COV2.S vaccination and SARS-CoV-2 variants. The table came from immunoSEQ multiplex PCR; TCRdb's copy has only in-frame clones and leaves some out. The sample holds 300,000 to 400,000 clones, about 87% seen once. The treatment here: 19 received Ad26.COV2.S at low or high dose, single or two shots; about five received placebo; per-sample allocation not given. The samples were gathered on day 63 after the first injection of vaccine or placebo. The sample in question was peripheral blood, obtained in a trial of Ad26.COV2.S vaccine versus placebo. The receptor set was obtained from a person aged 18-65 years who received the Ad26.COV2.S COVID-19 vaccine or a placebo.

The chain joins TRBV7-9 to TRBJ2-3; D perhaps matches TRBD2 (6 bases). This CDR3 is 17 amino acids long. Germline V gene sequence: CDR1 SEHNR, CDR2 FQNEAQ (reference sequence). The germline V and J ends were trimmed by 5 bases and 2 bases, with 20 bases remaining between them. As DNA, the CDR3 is TGTGCCAGCAGCCGTAGTCTCGTCGCGGGAACCACAGATACGCAGTATTTT. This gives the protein CASSRSLVAGTTDTQYF.

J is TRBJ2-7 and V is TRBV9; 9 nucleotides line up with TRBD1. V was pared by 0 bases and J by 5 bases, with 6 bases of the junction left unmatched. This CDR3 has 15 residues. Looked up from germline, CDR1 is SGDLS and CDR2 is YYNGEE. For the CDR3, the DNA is TGTGCCAGCAGCGTAGGACAGGGGGGGATGAACGAGCAGTACTTC. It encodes CASSVGQGGMNEQYF.

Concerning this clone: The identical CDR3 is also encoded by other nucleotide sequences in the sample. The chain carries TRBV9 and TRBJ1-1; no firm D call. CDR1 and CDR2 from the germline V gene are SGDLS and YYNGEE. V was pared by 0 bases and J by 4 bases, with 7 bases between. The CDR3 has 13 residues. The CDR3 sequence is CASSVGPATEAFF. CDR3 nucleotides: TGTGCCAGCAGCGTAGGCCCAGCCACTGAAGCTTTCTTT.

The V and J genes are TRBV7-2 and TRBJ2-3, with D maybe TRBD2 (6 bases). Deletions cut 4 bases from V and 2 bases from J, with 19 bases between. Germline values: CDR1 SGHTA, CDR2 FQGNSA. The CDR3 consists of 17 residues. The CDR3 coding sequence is TGTGCCAGCAGCTCCATGGGGGGAGCGGGCCCCACAGATACGCAGTATTTT. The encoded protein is CASSSMGGAGPTDTQYF.

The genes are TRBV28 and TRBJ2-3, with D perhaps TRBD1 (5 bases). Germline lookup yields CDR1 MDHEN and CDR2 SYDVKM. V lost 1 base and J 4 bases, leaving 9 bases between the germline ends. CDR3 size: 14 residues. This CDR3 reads CASSLSQGADTQYF. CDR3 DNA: TGTGCCAGCAGTTTATCTCAGGGCGCAGATACGCAGTATTTT.

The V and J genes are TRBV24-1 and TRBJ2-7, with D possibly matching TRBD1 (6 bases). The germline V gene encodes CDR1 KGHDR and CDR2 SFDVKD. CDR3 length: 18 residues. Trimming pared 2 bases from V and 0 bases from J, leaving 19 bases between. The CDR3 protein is CATSDYPGTWGNSYEQYF. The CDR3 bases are TGTGCCACCAGTGATTATCCCGGGACATGGGGTAACTCCTACGAGCAGTACTTC.

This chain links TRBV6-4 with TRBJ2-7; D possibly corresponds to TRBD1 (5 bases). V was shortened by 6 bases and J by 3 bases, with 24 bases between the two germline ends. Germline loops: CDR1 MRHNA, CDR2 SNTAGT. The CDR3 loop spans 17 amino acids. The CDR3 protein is CASRELGKGPVGYEQYF. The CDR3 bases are TGTGCCAGCAGAGAACTCGGTAAGGGGCCAGTGGGCTACGAGCAGTACTTC.

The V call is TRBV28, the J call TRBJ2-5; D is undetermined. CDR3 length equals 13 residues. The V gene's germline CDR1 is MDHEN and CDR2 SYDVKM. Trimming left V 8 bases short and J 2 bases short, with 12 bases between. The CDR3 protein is CASQPWGQETQYF. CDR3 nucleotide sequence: TGTGCCAGCCAACCATGGGGTCAAGAGACCCAGTACTTC.

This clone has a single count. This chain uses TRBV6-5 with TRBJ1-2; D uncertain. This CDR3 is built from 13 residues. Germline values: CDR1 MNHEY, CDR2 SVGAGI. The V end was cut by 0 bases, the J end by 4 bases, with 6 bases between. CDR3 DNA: TGTGCCAGCAGTTACTCGGAGTCCTATGGCTACACCTTC. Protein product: CASSYSESYGYTF.

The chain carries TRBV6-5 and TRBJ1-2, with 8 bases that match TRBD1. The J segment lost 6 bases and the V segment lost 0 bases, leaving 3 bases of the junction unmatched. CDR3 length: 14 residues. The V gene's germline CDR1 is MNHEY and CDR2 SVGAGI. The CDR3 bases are TGTGCCAGCAGTTACTCTGCAGGGGGCAATGGCTACACCTTC. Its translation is CASSYSAGGNGYTF.

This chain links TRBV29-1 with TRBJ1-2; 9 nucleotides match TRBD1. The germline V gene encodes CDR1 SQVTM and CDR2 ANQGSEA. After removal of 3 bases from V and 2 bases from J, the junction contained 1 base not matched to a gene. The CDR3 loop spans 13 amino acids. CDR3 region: CSVDDRGNYGYTF. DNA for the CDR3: TGCAGCGTTGATGACAGGGGGAACTATGGCTACACCTTC. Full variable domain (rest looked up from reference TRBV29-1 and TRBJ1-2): SAVISQKPSRDICQRGTSLTIQCQVDSQVTMMFWYRQQPGQSLTLIATANQGSEATYESGFVIDKFPISRPNLTFSTLTVSNMSPEDSSIYLCSVDDRGNYGYTFGSGTRLTVV.

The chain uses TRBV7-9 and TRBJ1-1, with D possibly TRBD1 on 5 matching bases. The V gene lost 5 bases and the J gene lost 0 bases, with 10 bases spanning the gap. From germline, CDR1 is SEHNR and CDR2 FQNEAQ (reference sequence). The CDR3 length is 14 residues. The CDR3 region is CASSAGGLNTEAFF. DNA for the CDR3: TGTGCCAGCAGCGCCGGGGGTTTGAACACTGAAGCTTTCTTT.

For the CDR3, the DNA is TGTGCCAGCAGTGATGAGGACAGAATTTATAATTCACCCCTCCACTTT. Translation gives CASSDEDRIYNSPLHF. The J gene is TRBJ1-6, the V gene TRBV6-1; tentatively, D is TRBD1 (6 bases). Trimming shortened V by 3 bases and J by 4 bases, and 13 bases separated the two germline ends. The CDR3 covers 16 residues. Germline CDR1 is MNHNS and CDR2 is SASEGT.

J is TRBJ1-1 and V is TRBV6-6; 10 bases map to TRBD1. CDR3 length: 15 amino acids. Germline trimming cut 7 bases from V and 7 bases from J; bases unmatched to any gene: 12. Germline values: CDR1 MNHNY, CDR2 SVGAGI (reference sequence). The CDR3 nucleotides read TGTGCCAGCATTCCCGACCCGGGACAGGGGATTGAAGCTTTCTTT. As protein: CASIPDPGQGIEAFF.

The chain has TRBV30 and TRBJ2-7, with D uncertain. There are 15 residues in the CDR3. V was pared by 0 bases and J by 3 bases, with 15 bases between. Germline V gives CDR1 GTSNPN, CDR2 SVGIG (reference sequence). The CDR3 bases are TGTGCCTGGAGTGTAGCTCTGGGAACTGTCTACGAGCAGTACTTC. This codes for CAWSVALGTVYEQYF.

CDR3 residues: CASSPYPPGQVSNQPQHF. CDR3 sequence (DNA): TGTGCCAGCAGTCCCTATCCCCCGGGACAGGTTAGCAATCAGCCCCAGCATTTT. The J gene is TRBJ1-5, the V gene TRBV6-6; 8 nucleotides match TRBD1. Germline CDR1 MNHNY, CDR2 SVGAGI (reference sequence). CDR3 length equals 18 residues. V was clipped by 5 bases and J by 0 bases; unmatched bases: 12.

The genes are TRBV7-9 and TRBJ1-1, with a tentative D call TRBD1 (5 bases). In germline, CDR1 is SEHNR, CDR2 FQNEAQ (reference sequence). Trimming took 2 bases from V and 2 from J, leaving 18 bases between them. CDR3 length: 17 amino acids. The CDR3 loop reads CASSLSGTSRVNTEAFF. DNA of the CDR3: TGTGCCAGCAGCTTATCCGGGACCTCCCGGGTAAACACTGAAGCTTTCTTT.

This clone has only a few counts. The CDR3 loop is CASSPRGQTLNEQYF. The DNA of the CDR3 is TGCGCCAGCAGCCCAAGGGGACAGACCTTGAACGAGCAGTACTTC. V is TRBV5-1 and J is TRBJ2-7; 7 bases fit TRBD1. The CDR3 runs to 15 residues. Germline V gives CDR1 SGHRS, CDR2 YFSETQ. V shed 4 bases, J shed 5 bases, and the junction held 12 bases outside the gene matches.

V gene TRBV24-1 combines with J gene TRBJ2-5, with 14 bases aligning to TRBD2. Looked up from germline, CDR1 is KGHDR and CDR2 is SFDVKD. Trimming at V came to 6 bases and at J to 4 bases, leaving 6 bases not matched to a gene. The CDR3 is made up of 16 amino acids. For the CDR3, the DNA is TGTGCCACCAGTTCCTCGACTAGCGGGAGGGCAGAGACCCAGTACTTC. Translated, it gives CATSSSTSGRAETQYF.